A selection of T cell receptor beta chains follows, all from one sample in a study of Graves' ophthalmopathy and Graves' hyperthyroidism. Each CDR3 protein gets one entry after TCRdb re-called the multiplex PCR reads with MiXCR. The sample yields about 210,000 distinct CDR3 sequences, roughly 27% seen once. What was sequenced was peripheral blood. Receptors were obtained from a man aged 45-60 years with Graves' ophthalmopathy. The CDR3 runs from the conserved cysteine through the conserved F or W. Each record gives: clone size, V gene, D gene, J gene, CDR3 protein, CDR3 DNA. D genes are given only for firm matches. Expanded clones are given a class, and other clones once, few, many or no size at all.

abundance: once
v_gene: TRBV10-1
d_gene: .
j_gene: TRBJ2-7
CDR3aa: CASSDGERAEQYF
CDR3nt: TGCGCCAGCAGTGACGGCGAGAGGGCCGAGCAGTACTTC

abundance: many
v_gene: TRBV20-1
d_gene: .
j_gene: TRBJ2-7
CDR3aa: CSARGGWVSYEQYF
CDR3nt: TGCAGTGCTAGAGGGGGGTGGGTTTCCTACGAGCAGTACTTC

abundance: .
v_gene: TRBV6-1
d_gene: TRBD1
j_gene: TRBJ2-7
CDR3aa: CASNPGQGARYEQYF
CDR3nt: TGTGCCAGCAACCCGGGACAGGGGGCGCGGTACGAGCAGTACTTC

abundance: once
v_gene: TRBV7-2
d_gene: .
j_gene: TRBJ2-7
CDR3aa: CASSSLPGRGEQYF
CDR3nt: TGTGCCAGCAGCTCCCTACCTGGGCGAGGCGAGCAGTACTTC

abundance: many
v_gene: TRBV7-9
d_gene: TRBD2
j_gene: TRBJ2-5
CDR3aa: CASSYTRVAGSRTQYF
CDR3nt: TGTGCCAGCAGCTACACCAGGGTAGCGGGAAGTCGGACCCAGTACTTC

abundance: .
v_gene: TRBV12-3/TRBV12-4
d_gene: TRBD2
j_gene: TRBJ2-7
CDR3aa: CASSLSTSGHEQYF
CDR3nt: TGTGCCAGCAGTTTATCGACTAGCGGGCACGAGCAGTACTTC

abundance: many
v_gene: TRBV10-3
d_gene: TRBD1
j_gene: TRBJ2-7
CDR3aa: CAISQDRGEQYF
CDR3nt: TGTGCCATCAGTCAGGACAGGGGGGAGCAGTACTTC

abundance: many
v_gene: TRBV14
d_gene: TRBD1
j_gene: TRBJ1-2
CDR3aa: CASSKDREFYGYTF
CDR3nt: TGTGCCAGCAGCAAGGACAGGGAATTCTATGGCTACACCTTC

abundance: many
v_gene: TRBV29-1
d_gene: TRBD2
j_gene: TRBJ2-7
CDR3aa: CSVGGLAGTYEQYF
CDR3nt: TGCAGCGTTGGGGGACTAGCGGGTACTTACGAGCAGTACTTC

abundance: .
v_gene: TRBV12-3/TRBV12-4
d_gene: TRBD1
j_gene: TRBJ1-2
CDR3aa: CASSPTGRNGYTF
CDR3nt: TGTGCCAGCAGTCCGACAGGGAGGAATGGCTACACCTTC

abundance: many
v_gene: TRBV4-2
d_gene: .
j_gene: TRBJ1-6
CDR3aa: CASSQDLDEGSPLHF
CDR3nt: TGTGCCAGCAGCCAAGATTTGGACGAGGGTTCACCCCTCCACTTT

abundance: .
v_gene: TRBV6-2/TRBV6-3
d_gene: TRBD1
j_gene: TRBJ2-7
CDR3aa: CASRPGQGATYEQYF
CDR3nt: TGTGCCAGCAGGCCGGGACAGGGGGCGACCTACGAGCAGTACTTC

abundance: many
v_gene: TRBV12-3/TRBV12-4
d_gene: TRBD1
j_gene: TRBJ2-5
CDR3aa: CASSRETGGETQYF
CDR3nt: TGTGCCAGCAGTCGCGAGACAGGGGGAGAGACCCAGTACTTC

abundance: many
v_gene: TRBV10-3
d_gene: .
j_gene: TRBJ2-3
CDR3aa: CAISESRDSLTDTQYF
CDR3nt: TGTGCCATCAGTGAGTCCCGGGACTCCCTCACAGATACGCAGTATTTT

abundance: many
v_gene: TRBV5-1
d_gene: .
j_gene: TRBJ2-7
CDR3aa: CASRGTGWNEQYF
CDR3nt: TGCGCCAGCAGGGGCACAGGTTGGAACGAGCAGTACTTC

abundance: many
v_gene: TRBV12-3/TRBV12-4
d_gene: .
j_gene: TRBJ1-1
CDR3aa: CASSSPDGNTEAFF
CDR3nt: TGTGCCAGCAGTTCTCCCGACGGGAACACTGAAGCTTTCTTT

abundance: many
v_gene: TRBV7-9
d_gene: TRBD2
j_gene: TRBJ2-5
CDR3aa: CASSLASGRDQETQYF
CDR3nt: TGTGCCAGCAGCTTGGCTAGCGGGAGAGACCAAGAGACCCAGTACTTC

abundance: many
v_gene: TRBV2
d_gene: .
j_gene: TRBJ2-7
CDR3aa: CASMTGTQGYEQYF
CDR3nt: TGTGCCAGCATGACAGGGACTCAGGGCTACGAGCAGTACTTC

abundance: .
v_gene: TRBV6-1
d_gene: .
j_gene: TRBJ2-5
CDR3aa: CASSQGPQETQYF
CDR3nt: TGTGCCAGCAGTCAGGGGCCACAAGAGACCCAGTACTTC

abundance: many
v_gene: TRBV6-2/TRBV6-3
d_gene: TRBD1
j_gene: TRBJ2-2
CDR3aa: CASSDRAVGELFF
CDR3nt: TGTGCCAGCTCGGACAGGGCGGTCGGGGAGCTGTTTTTT

abundance: many
v_gene: TRBV7-2
d_gene: .
j_gene: TRBJ2-5
CDR3aa: CASSLMQGKETQYF
CDR3nt: TGTGCCAGCAGCTTAATGCAGGGGAAGGAGACCCAGTACTTC

abundance: many
v_gene: TRBV6-4
d_gene: .
j_gene: TRBJ1-1
CDR3aa: CASSEPGGDTEAFF
CDR3nt: TGTGCCAGCAGCGAACCGGGCGGGGACACTGAAGCTTTCTTT

abundance: .
v_gene: TRBV6-1
d_gene: .
j_gene: TRBJ2-7
CDR3aa: CASRSGGYEQYF
CDR3nt: TGTGCCAGCAGGTCCGGTGGGTACGAGCAGTACTTC

abundance: many
v_gene: TRBV5-1
d_gene: TRBD2
j_gene: TRBJ2-2
CDR3aa: CASSGGTSGSITGELFF
CDR3nt: TGCGCCAGCAGCGGCGGGACTAGCGGGAGTATCACCGGGGAGCTGTTTTTT

abundance: many
v_gene: TRBV20-1
d_gene: .
j_gene: TRBJ1-5
CDR3aa: CSAGGPSYQPQHF
CDR3nt: TGCAGTGCTGGAGGACCTTCATATCAGCCCCAGCATTTT

abundance: many
v_gene: TRBV28
d_gene: TRBD2
j_gene: TRBJ2-5
CDR3aa: CASSINAGALQETQYF
CDR3nt: TGTGCCAGCAGCATTAACGCGGGAGCGCTACAAGAGACCCAGTACTTC

abundance: .
v_gene: TRBV28
d_gene: .
j_gene: TRBJ2-3
CDR3aa: CASSEVGTDTQYF
CDR3nt: TGTGCCAGCAGTGAGGTTGGTACAGATACGCAGTATTTT

abundance: many
v_gene: TRBV7-9
d_gene: TRBD1
j_gene: TRBJ2-7
CDR3aa: CASNMGQGESYEQYF
CDR3nt: TGTGCCAGCAATATGGGACAGGGTGAGAGCTACGAGCAGTACTTC

abundance: few
v_gene: TRBV7-2
d_gene: .
j_gene: TRBJ2-7
CDR3aa: CASSLGFISYEQYF
CDR3nt: TGTGCCAGCAGCTTAGGCTTCATCTCCTACGAGCAGTACTTC

abundance: many
v_gene: TRBV12-3/TRBV12-4
d_gene: .
j_gene: TRBJ2-1
CDR3aa: CASSRGARNEQFF
CDR3nt: TGTGCCAGCAGCCGGGGGGCGCGTAATGAGCAGTTCTTC

abundance: .
v_gene: TRBV6-2/TRBV6-3
d_gene: .
j_gene: TRBJ2-7
CDR3aa: CASNDKPYEQYF
CDR3nt: TGTGCCAGCAACGACAAACCCTACGAGCAGTACTTC

abundance: many
v_gene: TRBV20-1
d_gene: TRBD2
j_gene: TRBJ2-7
CDR3aa: CSAVTSGSVYEQYF
CDR3nt: TGCAGTGCGGTAACTAGCGGGAGCGTCTACGAGCAGTACTTC

abundance: many
v_gene: TRBV24-1
d_gene: .
j_gene: TRBJ2-7
CDR3aa: CATRGGGFNEQYF
CDR3nt: TGTGCCACCCGCGGAGGGGGCTTCAACGAGCAGTACTTC

abundance: many
v_gene: TRBV28
d_gene: TRBD1
j_gene: TRBJ2-5
CDR3aa: CASTLGQASIQETQYF
CDR3nt: TGTGCCAGCACCCTAGGACAGGCCAGTATCCAAGAGACCCAGTACTTC

abundance: .
v_gene: TRBV12-3/TRBV12-4
d_gene: TRBD1
j_gene: TRBJ1-2
CDR3aa: CASSQIGQERLF
CDR3nt: TGTGCCAGCAGTCAGATCGGACAGGAACGGCTCTTC

abundance: .
v_gene: TRBV6-5
d_gene: TRBD2
j_gene: TRBJ2-7
CDR3aa: CASSYQGGDGRQQYF
CDR3nt: TGTGCCAGCAGTTACCAGGGCGGAGACGGGAGGCAGCAGTACTTC

abundance: .
v_gene: TRBV6-9
d_gene: TRBD1
j_gene: TRBJ1-3
CDR3aa: CASSYATGTVKVGESGNTIYF
CDR3nt: TGTGCCAGCAGTTATGCCACCGGGACAGTCAAGGTTGGGGAATCTGGAAACACCATATATTTT

abundance: many
v_gene: TRBV7-2
d_gene: .
j_gene: TRBJ2-4
CDR3aa: CASSLMFSNLAKNIQYF
CDR3nt: TGTGCCAGCAGCTTAATGTTTAGCAACCTAGCCAAAAACATTCAGTACTTC

abundance: .
v_gene: TRBV27
d_gene: TRBD2
j_gene: TRBJ2-2
CDR3aa: CATHSLLATGELFF
CDR3nt: TGTGCCACCCATTCCCTACTAGCGACCGGGGAGCTGTTTTTT

abundance: many
v_gene: TRBV24-1
d_gene: .
j_gene: TRBJ1-5
CDR3aa: CATSVPGPRPNPRPHSNQPQHF
CDR3nt: TGTGCCACCAGTGTACCAGGGCCTCGTCCCAATCCCCGTCCACATAGCAATCAGCCCCAGCATTTT

abundance: many
v_gene: TRBV4-1
d_gene: .
j_gene: TRBJ2-5
CDR3aa: CASSQQATTGVGGQETQYF
CDR3nt: TGCGCCAGCAGCCAGCAAGCTACTACAGGGGTAGGGGGGCAAGAGACCCAGTACTTC

abundance: many
v_gene: TRBV28
d_gene: .
j_gene: TRBJ1-3
CDR3aa: CASSLDGHSGNTIYF
CDR3nt: TGTGCCAGCAGTTTGGACGGCCACTCTGGAAACACCATATATTTT